This TCR beta chain was retrieved from a study of T cell responses to AZD1222 COVID-19 vaccine (dated by TCRdb to the early 2020s). About the study as a whole: AZD1222 recipients with second doses at about 4 weeks or about 12 weeks were pooled, because spike-specific TCR depth and breadth did not differ between schedules. Trial participants were enrolled by age into subgroups of 18-55, 56-69 and 70-plus years, and roughly 160, 29 and 62 TCR-sequenced participants, respectively, were included in these subgroups. A total of more than 230 trial participants underwent TCR sequencing, of whom some 200 had received two doses of AZD1222 and approximately 25 had received two doses of the MenACWY control vaccine.

The CDR3 regions of human TCRbeta chains were subjected to immunosequencing. The published analysis was carried out like this. TCRs in the repertoires were compared against a reference library of SARS-CoV-2-specific TCRs that had been generated with the MIRA antigen-specificity platform. Breadth was defined as the fraction of unique TCRs that were SARS-CoV-2-associated, and depth was defined as the fraction of total T cells that were SARS-CoV-2-associated. Each spike-specific TCR was assigned to its reactive spike region and to a CD4 or CD8 class using the MIRA data. Log10-transformed breadth and depth values were compared by one-way ANOVA with Sidak's multiple comparisons tests. TCRdb provides this immuneACCESS table in a form limited to in-frame rearrangements. Some clones are lacking; in checked studies, under half of them reflect an unresolved V gene, and why the rest are absent is not known. Clone size and the V and J calls come from that table; the DNA yielded D and trimming. Within this sample are approximately 190,000 clones, with roughly 93% of them counted one time only. Nearly 1% of the sample goes to the ten largest clones.

The CDR3 sequence holds 15 residues, the cysteine and phenylalanine included. Just CDR3 DNA is preserved here, 45 bases in frame from base 1. Per the germline V gene, MNHEY is the CDR1 and SVGEGT is the CDR2. V gives up 4 bases and J gives up 2 bases, and the segment between their germline ends measures 14 bases. Study-wide findings and limitations: Reportedly, almost half of the unique spike-specific TCRs recognized epitopes lying outside the regions that are mutated in the B.1.351 and B.1.1.7 variants. Only five or six AZD1222 recipients were SARS-CoV-2 seropositive at baseline, limiting conclusions about previously exposed vaccinees. The 56-69-year group was small, and its depth increase did not reach significance, likely because of low power. CD4 TCRs associated with the vaccine covered the entire spike protein, and the dominant responses were in regions 160-218 and 743-854. No day 14 peak-response samples were available, so repertoires were characterized only after the peak T cell response. Most participants were white British and females outnumbered males, and the authors suggested that clonal diversity may have been underestimated. A significant rise in spike-specific TCR breadth and depth was observed after two AZD1222 doses relative to day 0 and relative to MenACWY recipients.

The time point label of this sample denotes: baseline before first vaccination. Vaccinee samples came from UK trials COV001 and COV002, including a single-blind randomized controlled phase 2/3 trial of AZD1222 (ChAdOx1 nCoV-19) in healthy adults. Trial participant PBMC samples were collected at day 0 and day 28 after the second dose for TCRbeta chain sequencing. Turning to this clone: What this receptor recognizes is not known. No clone much larger than this one lies a single base away; base qualities are absent.

The sequence was obtained from an adult in good health. Sequencing was performed on peripheral blood, taken on day 0 of AZD1222 vaccination. This chain is built from TRBV6-2 or TRBV6-3 and TRBJ1-2; there is no confident call for the D gene. The CDR3 amino acid sequence is: CASSSYSSLNYGYTF. The bases are TGTGCCAGCAGTTCGTACAGCAGTTTAAACTATGGCTACACCTTC.